The clone carrying this TCR beta chain was detected only once. What it recognizes is unknown. Only in-frame clones appear in the TCRdb table, and some are missing; sequencing was by immunoSEQ multiplex PCR. The sample includes 70,000 to 95,000 clones, under 95% of them seen just once. The data belong to a study of OX40 agonist ivuxolimab in advanced cancers. On the study more broadly: Patients receiving dose escalation had hepatocellular carcinoma, melanoma, renal cell or head and neck cancer. Subjects had a mean age of around 63 years, with a range of about 23 to 79; approximately 83% were male. Study-wide results and caveats: Expanded clones were, on average, more numerous in CD8+ T cells than in CD4+.

Germline V gene data show CDR1 as LGHNA and CDR2 as YNFKEQ. CDR3 size: 15 residues. V gave up 4 bases and J gave up 10 bases; unmatched junction bases: 14. This clonotype was obtained from an adult with an advanced solid tumor such as melanoma, head and neck, liver or kidney cancer. Sequencing was performed on CD4+ or CD8+ T cells sorted from blood, taken in a trial of the OX40 agonist ivuxolimab. The gene calls are TRBV4-2 and TRBJ2-3; 7 nucleotides line up with TRBD2. CDR3 in amino acids: CASSRERGILVAQYF. CDR3 sequence (DNA): TGTGCCAGCAGCCGAGAGCGGGGCATATTAGTGGCGCAGTATTTT.